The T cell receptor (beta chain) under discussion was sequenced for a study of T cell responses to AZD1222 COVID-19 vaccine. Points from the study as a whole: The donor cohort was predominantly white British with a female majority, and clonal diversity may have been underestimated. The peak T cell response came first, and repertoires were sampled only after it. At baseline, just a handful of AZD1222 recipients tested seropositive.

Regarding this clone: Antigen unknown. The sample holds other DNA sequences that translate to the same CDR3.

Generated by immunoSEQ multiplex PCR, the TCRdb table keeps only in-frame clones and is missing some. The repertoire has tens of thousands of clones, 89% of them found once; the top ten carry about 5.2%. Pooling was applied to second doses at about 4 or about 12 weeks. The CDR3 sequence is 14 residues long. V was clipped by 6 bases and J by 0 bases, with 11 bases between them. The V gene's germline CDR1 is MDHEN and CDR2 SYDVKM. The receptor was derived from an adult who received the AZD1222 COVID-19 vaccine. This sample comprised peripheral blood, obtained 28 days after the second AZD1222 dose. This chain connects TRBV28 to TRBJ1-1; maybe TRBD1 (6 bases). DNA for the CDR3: TGTGCCAGCAGCCCCGGGACACTGAACACTGAAGCTTTCTTT. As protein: CASSPGTLNTEAFF. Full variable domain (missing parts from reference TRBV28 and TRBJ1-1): DVKVTQSSRYLVKRTGEKVFLECVQDMDHENMFWYRQDPGLGLRLIYFSYDVKMKEKGDIPEGYSVSREKKERFSLILESASTNQTSMYLCASSPGTLNTEAFFGQGTRLTVV.